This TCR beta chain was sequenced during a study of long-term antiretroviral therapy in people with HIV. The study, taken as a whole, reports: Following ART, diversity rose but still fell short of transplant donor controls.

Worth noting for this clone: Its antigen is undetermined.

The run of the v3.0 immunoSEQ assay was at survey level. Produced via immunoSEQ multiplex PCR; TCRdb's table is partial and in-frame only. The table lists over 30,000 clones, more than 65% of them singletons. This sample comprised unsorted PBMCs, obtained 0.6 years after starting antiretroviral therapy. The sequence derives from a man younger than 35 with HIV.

The CDR3 sequence is CASSSVATELNEKLFF. The CDR3 region has the DNA TGTGCCAGCAGCTCCGTGGCGACAGAGTTGAATGAAAAACTGTTTTTT. The gene calls are TRBV5-5 and TRBJ1-4; the D gene is possibly TRBD1 (5 bases). V lost 3 bases and J lost 5, with 17 bases in between. Germline V gives CDR1 SGHKS, CDR2 YYEKEE (reference sequence). The CDR3 has 16 amino acids.